This T cell receptor (beta chain) was captured by sequencing in a study of early T cells in non-severe SARS-CoV-2 infection. MiXCR, applied by TCRdb to the 5' RACE reads, yields one record per CDR3 protein. The sample has 30,000 to 35,000 distinct CDR3 sequences; roughly 6% are singletons. The V and J ends lost 0 bases and 4 bases respectively, with 13 bases between them. Per germline, CDR1 GTSNPN and CDR2 SVGIG (reference sequence). The CDR3 consists of 15 residues. The sample comprised whole blood. This sequence was found in an adult who was a healthcare worker with PCR-confirmed SARS-CoV-2 infection or an uninfected control (not recorded which). The chain couples TRBV30 to TRBJ2-1; D is unclear. The CDR3 sequence: CAWSVQGRVYNEQFF. The CDR3 DNA sequence: TGTGCCTGGAGTGTACAAGGACGAGTGTACAATGAGCAGTTCTTC.